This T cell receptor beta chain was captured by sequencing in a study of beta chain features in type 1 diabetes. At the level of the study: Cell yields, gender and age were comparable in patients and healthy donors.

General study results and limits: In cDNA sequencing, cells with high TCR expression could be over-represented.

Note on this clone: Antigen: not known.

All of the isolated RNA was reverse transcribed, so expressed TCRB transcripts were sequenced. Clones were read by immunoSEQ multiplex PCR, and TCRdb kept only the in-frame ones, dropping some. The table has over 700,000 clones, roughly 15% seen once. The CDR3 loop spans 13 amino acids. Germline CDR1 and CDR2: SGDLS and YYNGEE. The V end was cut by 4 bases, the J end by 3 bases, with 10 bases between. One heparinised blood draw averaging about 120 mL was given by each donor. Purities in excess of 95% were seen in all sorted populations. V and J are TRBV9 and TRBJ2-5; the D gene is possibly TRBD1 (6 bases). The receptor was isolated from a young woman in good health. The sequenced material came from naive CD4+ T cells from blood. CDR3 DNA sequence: TGTGCCAGCAGCTTTGGGACAAAAGAGACCCAGTACTTC. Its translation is CASSFGTKETQYF.